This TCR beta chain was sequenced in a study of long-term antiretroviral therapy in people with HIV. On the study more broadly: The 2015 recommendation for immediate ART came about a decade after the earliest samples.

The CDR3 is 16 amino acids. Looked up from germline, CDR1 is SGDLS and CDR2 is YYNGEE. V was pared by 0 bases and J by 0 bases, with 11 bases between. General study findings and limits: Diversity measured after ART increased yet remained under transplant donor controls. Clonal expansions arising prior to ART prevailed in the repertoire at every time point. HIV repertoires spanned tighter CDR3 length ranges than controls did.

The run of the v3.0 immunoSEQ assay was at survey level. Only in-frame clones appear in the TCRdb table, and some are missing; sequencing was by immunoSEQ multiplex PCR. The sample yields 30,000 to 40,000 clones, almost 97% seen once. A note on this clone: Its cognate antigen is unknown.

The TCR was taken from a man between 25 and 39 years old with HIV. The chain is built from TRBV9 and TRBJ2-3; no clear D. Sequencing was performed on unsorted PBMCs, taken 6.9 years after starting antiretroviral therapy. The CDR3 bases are TGTGCCAGCAGCGTAGAAGGCGGTATTAGCACAGATACGCAGTATTTT. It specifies CASSVEGGISTDTQYF.